The rows below give T cell receptor beta chains drawn from one sample of a study of T cell responses to AZD1222 COVID-19 vaccine. TCRdb's copy holds only in-frame clones and misses some; the assay was immunoSEQ multiplex PCR. The sample has roughly 170,000 clones, 85% to 95% seen once. Sequencing used peripheral blood, obtained 28 days after the second AZD1222 dose. These receptors originate from an adult who received the AZD1222 COVID-19 vaccine. Each CDR3 is given with its conserved first and last residue. The D gene is left open where the match is weak. The listing skips clone size in some rows; elsewhere it reads once, few, many or a size class.

abundance,d_gene,j_gene,v_gene,CDR3nt,CDR3aa
.,.,TRBJ2-3,TRBV9,TGTGCCAGCAGCGTGCTAGGCACAGATACGCAGTATTTT,CASSVLGTDTQYF
.,.,TRBJ2-2,TRBV24-1,TGTGCCACCAGTGATCAGGCCCGGTTCCCTTACACCGGGGAGCTGTTTTTT,CATSDQARFPYTGELFF
.,.,TRBJ1-1,TRBV19,TGTGCCAGTAAGGCCTCCCTTGAGATGAACACTGAAGCTTTCTTT,CASKASLEMNTEAFF
.,.,TRBJ1-1,TRBV28,TGTGCCAGCAGTAACGGACAGCCAACTTCTGGGAGGACTGAAGCTTTCTTT,CASSNGQPTSGRTEAFF
.,.,TRBJ1-2,TRBV14,TGTGCCAGCAGTTCGTCCGCGGTTGATGGCTACACCTTC,CASSSSAVDGYTF
.,TRBD2,TRBJ2-1,TRBV6-5,TGTGCCAGCACCGAGGGGTCTAGCGGGAGTTATGAGCAGTTCTTC,CASTEGSSGSYEQFF
.,.,TRBJ2-1,TRBV27,TGTGCCAGCAGTTCAAACAATGAGCAGTTCTTC,CASSSNNEQFF
.,.,TRBJ2-5,TRBV5-1,TGCGCCAGTCGAAACGGGGGCCCCCAAGAGACCCAGTACTTC,CASRNGGPQETQYF
.,TRBD1,TRBJ1-5,TRBV28,TGTGCCAGCAGTTCGGACGCTACAGGGGTCTATCAGCCCCAGCATTTT,CASSSDATGVYQPQHF
.,.,TRBJ1-5,TRBV6-5,TGTGCCAGCAGTTACAGGGAGGGTCAGCCCCAGCATTTT,CASSYREGQPQHF
.,.,TRBJ1-5,TRBV2,TGTGCCAGCAGTGAAGGGGGGGCGGGCAATCAGCCCCAGCATTTT,CASSEGGAGNQPQHF
.,.,TRBJ1-1,TRBV28,TGTGCCAGCAGCCCACCCAACACTGAAGCTTTCTTT,CASSPPNTEAFF
.,.,TRBJ1-1,TRBV18,TGTGCCAGCTCACCAGGGTCTGAAGCTTTCTTT,CASSPGSEAFF
.,.,TRBJ1-1,TRBV12-5,TGTGCTAGTGGTTTGGCCCGACAGATACTACCCATGAACACTGAAGCTTTCTTT,CASGLARQILPMNTEAFF
.,.,TRBJ2-1,TRBV14,TGTGCCAGCAGCCGGGGGGTCTACAATGAGCAGTTCTTC,CASSRGVYNEQFF
.,.,TRBJ2-3,TRBV7-9,TGTGCCAGCAGCCCGCACGGGGAGAATACGCAGTATTTT,CASSPHGENTQYF
.,TRBD1,TRBJ1-2,TRBV6-5,TGTGCCAGCAGTTATTCCAGGGGGCAAAACTATGGCTACACCTTC,CASSYSRGQNYGYTF
.,.,TRBJ2-1,TRBV5-4,TGTGCCAGCAGCTCGGGACTCCATACAATTGATGAGCAGTTCTTC,CASSSGLHTIDEQFF
.,.,TRBJ2-7,TRBV28,TGTGCCAGCACCGGACACAGCGGGCAGTACTTC,CASTGHSGQYF
once,TRBD2,TRBJ2-3,TRBV25-1,TGTGCCAGCAGTGATTGGGGCGGACTAGCGGGAGGCACAGATACGCAGTATTTT,CASSDWGGLAGGTDTQYF
.,.,TRBJ2-3,TRBV9,TGTGCCAGCAGCGTAGCGGGGGACCCCACAGATACGCAGTATTTT,CASSVAGDPTDTQYF
.,.,TRBJ1-2,TRBV6-5,TGTGCCAGCAGTTACTCTAAGACGGCCGGCTATGGCTACACCTTC,CASSYSKTAGYGYTF
once,TRBD1,TRBJ2-1,TRBV29-1,TGCAGCGTTGGTATGTCAGTCGAGACAGGGGTAGGAAATGAGCAGTTCTTC,CSVGMSVETGVGNEQFF
.,.,TRBJ2-7,TRBV6-6,TGTGCCAGCAGTCAAGGGGCCGGCGAGCAGTACTTC,CASSQGAGEQYF
.,.,TRBJ1-1,TRBV7-9,TGTGCCAGCAGCACTCCGGCGTCGGACACTGAAGCTTTCTTT,CASSTPASDTEAFF
.,.,TRBJ2-7,TRBV12-5,TGTGCTAGTGGTTTGCCGGGACGCTACGAGCAGTACTTC,CASGLPGRYEQYF
.,TRBD1,TRBJ1-5,TRBV12-3/TRBV12-4,TGTGCCAGCAGCGGACAGGGGATTCAGCCCCAGCATTTT,CASSGQGIQPQHF
.,TRBD1,TRBJ2-3,TRBV18,TGTGCCAGCTCACCGAGGGACAGGGTGGGCACAGATACGCAGTATTTT,CASSPRDRVGTDTQYF
.,.,TRBJ2-2,TRBV7-9,TGTGCCAGCAGCTTGAGGGGACCGAACACCGGGGAGCTGTTTTTT,CASSLRGPNTGELFF
.,.,TRBJ1-1,TRBV2,TGTGCCACCCTCTTGGACACTGAAGCTTTCTTT,CATLLDTEAFF
.,.,TRBJ1-2,TRBV12-5,TGTGCTAGTGGACTGTCGAACGGCCACTATGGCTACACCTTC,CASGLSNGHYGYTF
.,.,TRBJ1-1,TRBV19,TGTGCCAGTAGTATAGCAGCCATGAACACTGAAGCTTTCTTT,CASSIAAMNTEAFF
.,.,TRBJ2-2,TRBV27,TGTGCCAGCAGTTTCCCCACCGGGGAGCTGTTTTTT,CASSFPTGELFF
.,.,TRBJ2-5,TRBV2,TGTGCCAGCAAGGAAATTGAAGAGACCCAGTACTTC,CASKEIEETQYF
.,.,TRBJ1-4,TRBV29-1,TGCAGCGTCGGGGTGGCGGAAAAACTGTTTTTT,CSVGVAEKLFF
.,.,TRBJ2-3,TRBV7-3,TGTGCCAGCAGCTTAACGAGCCAGGGGGGAACAGATACGCAGTATTTT,CASSLTSQGGTDTQYF